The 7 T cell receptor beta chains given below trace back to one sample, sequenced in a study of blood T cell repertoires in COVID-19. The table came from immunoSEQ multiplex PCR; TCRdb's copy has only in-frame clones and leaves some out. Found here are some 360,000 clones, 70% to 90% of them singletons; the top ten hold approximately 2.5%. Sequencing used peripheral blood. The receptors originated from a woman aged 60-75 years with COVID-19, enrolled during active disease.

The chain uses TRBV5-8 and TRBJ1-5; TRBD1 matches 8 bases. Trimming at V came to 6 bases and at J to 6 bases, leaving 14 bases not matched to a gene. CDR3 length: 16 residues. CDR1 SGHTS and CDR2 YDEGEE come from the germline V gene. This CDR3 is CASTPGVTGGSQPQHF. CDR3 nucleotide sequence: TGTGCCAGCACCCCCGGGGTAACAGGGGGGAGTCAGCCCCAGCATTTT.

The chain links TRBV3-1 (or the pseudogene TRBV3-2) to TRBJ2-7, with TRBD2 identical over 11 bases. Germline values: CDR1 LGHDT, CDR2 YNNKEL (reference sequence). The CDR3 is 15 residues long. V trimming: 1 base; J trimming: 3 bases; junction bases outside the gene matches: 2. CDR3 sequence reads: CASSQGGLAVYEQYF. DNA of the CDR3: TGTGCCAGCAGCCAAGGGGGACTAGCGGTCTACGAGCAGTACTTC.

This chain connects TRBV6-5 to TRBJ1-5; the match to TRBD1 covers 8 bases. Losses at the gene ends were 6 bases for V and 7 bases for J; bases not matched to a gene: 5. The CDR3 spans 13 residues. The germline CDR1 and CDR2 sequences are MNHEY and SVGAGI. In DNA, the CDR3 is TGTGCCAGCAGAAAGGACAGGGTACAGCCCCAGCATTTT. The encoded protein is CASRKDRVQPQHF.

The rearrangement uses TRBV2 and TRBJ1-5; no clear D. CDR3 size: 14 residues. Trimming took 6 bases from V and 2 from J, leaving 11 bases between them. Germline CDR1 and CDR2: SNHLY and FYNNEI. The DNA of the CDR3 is TGTGCCAGCAGGATTTTAGCGGGCAATCAGCCCCAGCATTTT. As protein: CASRILAGNQPQHF.

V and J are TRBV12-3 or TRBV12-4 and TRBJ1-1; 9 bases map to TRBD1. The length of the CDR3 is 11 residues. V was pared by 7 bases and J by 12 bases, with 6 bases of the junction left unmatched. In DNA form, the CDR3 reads TGTGCCAGCAATAGGGACAGGGTGACTTTCTTT. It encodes CASNRDRVTFF.

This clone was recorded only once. Here the CDR3 DNA reads TGTGCCAGCAGCCAAGTTTGGGAAACAGGGTCCGGGGGCTACACCTTC. Amino acid sequence: CASSQVWETGSGGYTF. The chain joins TRBV3-1 (or the pseudogene TRBV3-2) to TRBJ1-2; D may be TRBD1 (6 bases). Germline V lookup: CDR1 LGHDT, CDR2 YNNKEL (reference sequence). There are 16 residues in the CDR3. The V end was cut by 1 base, the J end by 8 bases, with 20 bases between.

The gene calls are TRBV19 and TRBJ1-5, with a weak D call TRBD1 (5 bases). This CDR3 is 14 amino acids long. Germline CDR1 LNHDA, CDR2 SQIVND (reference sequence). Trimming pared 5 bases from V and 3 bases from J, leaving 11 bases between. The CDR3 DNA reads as TGTGCCAGTAGTGCCTCGACAGTCAATCAGCCCCAGCATTTT. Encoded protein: CASSASTVNQPQHF.